This is a list of T cell receptor beta chains from one sample in a study of T-cell reconstitution after alpha-beta-depleted transplantation in children. TCRdb reprocessed the PCR reads via MiXCR and lists one record per CDR3 protein. The sample shows about 130,000 distinct CDR3 sequences, 9.7% of them seen only once. The source was PBMCs, mostly from graft donor cells, collected 180 days after TCRalphabeta/CD19-depleted stem cell transplant. The receptors originated from a girl younger than two who had a stem cell transplant for combined immunodeficiency, so the T cells may come from the graft donor. CDR3s include the opening cysteine and the closing phenylalanine or tryptophan. The order of the fields is V gene, D gene, J gene, clone size, CDR3 DNA, CDR3 protein. A D gene is named only where the DNA matches it firmly. Clone size is not always given. Where it is, it says once, few, many or a class for expanded clones.

v_gene: TRBV6-5; d_gene: -; j_gene: TRBJ2-1; abundance: few; CDR3nt: TGTGCCAGCCGGCGGGCGAATGAGCAGTTCTTC; CDR3aa: CASRRANEQFF
v_gene: TRBV3-1; d_gene: TRBD2; j_gene: TRBJ2-2; abundance: -; CDR3nt: TGTGCCAGCAGCCAGACTAGCGGGCTGACCGGGGAGCTGTTTTTT; CDR3aa: CASSQTSGLTGELFF
v_gene: TRBV7-8; d_gene: TRBD1; j_gene: TRBJ2-2; abundance: -; CDR3nt: TGTGCCAGCAGCTTAATCCCAGGGGGTACCGGGGAGCTGTTTTTT; CDR3aa: CASSLIPGGTGELFF
v_gene: TRBV7-2; d_gene: TRBD1; j_gene: TRBJ1-6; abundance: few; CDR3nt: TGTGCCAGCAGCTTGTACAGGGGAAGTAATTCACCCCTCCACTTT; CDR3aa: CASSLYRGSNSPLHF
v_gene: TRBV7-2; d_gene: TRBD2; j_gene: TRBJ2-7; abundance: -; CDR3nt: TGTGCCAGCAGCTTAGCGCGGGCTAGCGGGAGACACGAGCAGTACTTC; CDR3aa: CASSLARASGRHEQYF
v_gene: TRBV4-1; d_gene: -; j_gene: TRBJ2-5; abundance: -; CDR3nt: TGCGCCAGCAGACACAGGGTCGGGAGTAAAGAGACCCAGTACTTC; CDR3aa: CASRHRVGSKETQYF
v_gene: TRBV20-1; d_gene: -; j_gene: TRBJ2-1; abundance: few; CDR3nt: TGCAGTGCTCCAGCATCAAGTCTCCTCAGGAGGTACAATGAGCAGTTCTTC; CDR3aa: CSAPASSLLRRYNEQFF
v_gene: TRBV29-1; d_gene: -; j_gene: TRBJ2-3; abundance: -; CDR3nt: TGCAGCGTTGAGGGTAGCGGAAGCACAGATACGCAGTATTTT; CDR3aa: CSVEGSGSTDTQYF
v_gene: TRBV12-3/TRBV12-4; d_gene: TRBD2; j_gene: TRBJ2-5; abundance: -; CDR3nt: TGTGCCAGCAGTTTAACCGGGACTAGCGGACCAGAGACCCAGTACTTC; CDR3aa: CASSLTGTSGPETQYF
v_gene: TRBV5-6; d_gene: TRBD1; j_gene: TRBJ1-1; abundance: few; CDR3nt: TGTGCCAGCAGCTTGTACCCGGGACAGGGGGGGGCTGAAGCTTTCTTT; CDR3aa: CASSLYPGQGGAEAFF
v_gene: TRBV5-1; d_gene: TRBD2; j_gene: TRBJ2-7; abundance: few; CDR3nt: TGCGCCAGCAGCTCCCCCCCGGGGGGCTCCTACGAGCAGTACTTC; CDR3aa: CASSSPPGGSYEQYF
v_gene: TRBV27; d_gene: -; j_gene: TRBJ2-5; abundance: -; CDR3nt: TGTGCCAGCAGCCAACAAAGGGAAGAGACCCAGTACTTC; CDR3aa: CASSQQREETQYF
v_gene: TRBV9; d_gene: -; j_gene: TRBJ2-1; abundance: -; CDR3nt: TGTGCCAGCAGCGTAGCTGGACAGCCGCGGGGGGAGCAGTTCTTC; CDR3aa: CASSVAGQPRGEQFF
v_gene: TRBV12-3/TRBV12-4; d_gene: -; j_gene: TRBJ2-5; abundance: few; CDR3nt: TGTGCCAGCAGTTTATGGGACGGAAGGCCCTGGGGGGAGGAGACCCAGTACTTC; CDR3aa: CASSLWDGRPWGEETQYF
v_gene: TRBV20-1; d_gene: TRBD2; j_gene: TRBJ2-7; abundance: few; CDR3nt: TGCAGTGCTAGCGGGGGGTCCTTCACCTACGAGCAGTACTTC; CDR3aa: CSASGGSFTYEQYF
v_gene: TRBV4-3; d_gene: -; j_gene: TRBJ1-5; abundance: -; CDR3nt: TGCGCCAGCAGCCAAGATAGGCGATCGGGGAATCAGCCCCAGCATTTT; CDR3aa: CASSQDRRSGNQPQHF
v_gene: TRBV20-1; d_gene: -; j_gene: TRBJ2-7; abundance: -; CDR3nt: TGCAGTGCTAGAGAGGGACTCCTCGAGCAGTACTTC; CDR3aa: CSAREGLLEQYF
v_gene: TRBV7-6; d_gene: -; j_gene: TRBJ1-6; abundance: -; CDR3nt: TGTGCCAGCAGCTTCGGTTCAGGATCCTATAATTCACCCCTCCACTTT; CDR3aa: CASSFGSGSYNSPLHF
v_gene: TRBV7-8; d_gene: -; j_gene: TRBJ2-3; abundance: many; CDR3nt: TGTGCCAGCAGCTTAGGTGGAAGGTCCACAGATACGCAGTATTTT; CDR3aa: CASSLGGRSTDTQYF
v_gene: TRBV13; d_gene: -; j_gene: TRBJ2-7; abundance: -; CDR3nt: TGTGCCAGCAGCTCCGCCGACCAGGGGTTCTCCTACGAGCAGTACTTC; CDR3aa: CASSSADQGFSYEQYF
v_gene: TRBV4-3; d_gene: TRBD2; j_gene: TRBJ2-1; abundance: few; CDR3nt: TGCGCCAGCAGCCAAGAGATGGGCTTAACGGGACTAGGGTTTAATGAGCAGTTCTTC; CDR3aa: CASSQEMGLTGLGFNEQFF
v_gene: TRBV4-2; d_gene: -; j_gene: TRBJ2-3; abundance: few; CDR3nt: TGTGCCAGCAGCAACCCCGTCCCGCGGGATACGCAGTATTTT; CDR3aa: CASSNPVPRDTQYF
v_gene: TRBV20-1; d_gene: -; j_gene: TRBJ2-7; abundance: few; CDR3nt: TGCAGTGCTAGAGACCTCTACGAGCAGTACTTC; CDR3aa: CSARDLYEQYF
v_gene: TRBV20-1; d_gene: -; j_gene: TRBJ2-7; abundance: -; CDR3nt: TGCAGTGCTTACCAACAGGGCCCTCGGTACGAGCAGTACTTC; CDR3aa: CSAYQQGPRYEQYF
v_gene: TRBV18; d_gene: TRBD1; j_gene: TRBJ2-1; abundance: -; CDR3nt: TGTGCCAGCTCACCTCGGACAGGGTTGAGGAAGTTCTTC; CDR3aa: CASSPRTGLRKFF
v_gene: TRBV12-3/TRBV12-4; d_gene: -; j_gene: TRBJ2-6; abundance: few; CDR3nt: TGTGCCAGCATACCGGGAAGTCTCTCTGGGGCCAACGTCCTGACTTTC; CDR3aa: CASIPGSLSGANVLTF
v_gene: TRBV19; d_gene: -; j_gene: TRBJ1-5; abundance: -; CDR3nt: TGTGCCAGTAGACCGGGACGGGGGAATCAGCCCCAGCATTTT; CDR3aa: CASRPGRGNQPQHF
v_gene: TRBV29-1; d_gene: -; j_gene: TRBJ2-7; abundance: -; CDR3nt: TGCAGCGTTGGCCGGAGCTCCTACGAGCAGTACTTC; CDR3aa: CSVGRSSYEQYF
v_gene: TRBV7-2; d_gene: -; j_gene: TRBJ2-3; abundance: few; CDR3nt: TGTGCCAGCAGCTTAGTGGGAGGGGGTTCCACAGATACGCAGTATTTT; CDR3aa: CASSLVGGGSTDTQYF